Listed below are T cell receptor beta chains from one sample, sequenced in a study of regulatory T cells in long-lasting Graves disease. MiXCR, applied by TCRdb to the multiplex PCR reads, yields one record per CDR3 protein. The sample gives around 500,000 distinct CDR3 sequences, roughly 16% of which show up once; 25% is in the top ten. The sample was also reused in another study, on T cells in Graves' hyperthyroidism and ophthalmopathy.

The specimen was peripheral blood mononuclear cells (PBMCs), collected at new diagnosis, from a patient treated with antithyroid drugs. Receptor source: a woman aged 40-60 years with Graves disease. CDR3s include the opening cysteine and the closing phenylalanine or tryptophan. A D gene is named only where the DNA matches it firmly. Clone size is stated in some rows and not others, as once, few, many or a class when expanded.

TRBV7-9	TRBJ2-3	few	.	CASSTTPADTQYF	TGTGCCAGCAGCACCACCCCCGCAGATACGCAGTATTTT
TRBV3-1	TRBJ2-2	many	.	CASSQDEGPGGELFF	TGTGCCAGCAGCCAAGATGAAGGGCCAGGCGGGGAGCTGTTTTTT
TRBV7-9	TRBJ1-2	.	TRBD1	CASSLEGAGNYGYTF	TGTGCCAGCAGCTTAGAGGGGGCCGGGAACTATGGCTACACCTTC
TRBV6-4	TRBJ1-2	many	TRBD1	CASSDSFSDRGYGYTF	TGTGCCAGCAGTGACTCGTTCTCGGACAGGGGCTATGGCTACACCTTC
TRBV2	TRBJ1-2	many	.	CASSQETASYGYTF	TGTGCCAGCAGCCAAGAGACAGCCTCTTACGGCTACACCTTC
TRBV12-3/TRBV12-4	TRBJ2-2	few	.	CAMSSGNTGELFF	TGTGCCATGTCATCGGGGAACACCGGGGAGCTGTTTTTT
TRBV19	TRBJ2-3	.	.	CASSMTRTDTQYF	TGTGCCAGTAGTATGACACGCACAGATACGCAGTATTTT
TRBV5-1	TRBJ2-5	.	.	CASSLMGQETQYF	TGCGCCAGCAGCTTGATGGGTCAAGAGACCCAGTACTTC
TRBV27	TRBJ1-2	.	.	CASSSSPGVANYGYTF	TGTGCCAGCAGTTCCTCCCCAGGGGTTGCTAACTATGGCTACACCTTC
TRBV20-1	TRBJ2-7	many	.	CSAREKGRGFHEQYF	TGCAGTGCTAGAGAAAAGGGCAGGGGATTCCACGAGCAGTACTTC
TRBV19	TRBJ1-1	.	.	CASSRTWGGTEAFF	TGTGCCAGTAGTAGGACTTGGGGTGGCACTGAAGCTTTCTTT
TRBV12-3/TRBV12-4	TRBJ1-5	many	.	CATKRQNQPQHF	TGTGCCACCAAACGGCAAAATCAGCCCCAGCATTTT
TRBV11-3	TRBJ2-7	many	.	CASRWRDSYEQYF	TGTGCCAGCCGCTGGAGGGACTCCTACGAGCAGTACTTC
TRBV29-1	TRBJ2-3	.	TRBD1	CSVEDRDRGSPDTQYF	TGCAGCGTTGAAGATCGGGACAGGGGAAGTCCAGATACGCAGTATTTT
TRBV19	TRBJ1-2	.	.	CATGTGYTF	TGTGCCACCGGGACCGGCTACACCTTC
TRBV7-6	TRBJ2-2	many	TRBD1	CASSLSTGVGELFF	TGTGCCAGCAGCCTATCGACAGGGGTCGGGGAGCTGTTTTTT
TRBV20-1	TRBJ2-7	.	TRBD1	CSAPRTGTYEQYF	TGCAGTGCGCCTAGGACAGGGACCTACGAGCAGTACTTC
TRBV5-1	TRBJ2-3	few	TRBD1	CASSLQGALVTDTQYF	TGCGCCAGCAGCTTGCAGGGGGCACTGGTCACAGATACGCAGTATTTT
TRBV5-1	TRBJ2-2	.	.	CASSFRTGLNTGELFF	TGCGCCAGCAGCTTTCGCACAGGCCTGAACACCGGGGAGCTGTTTTTT
TRBV28	TRBJ2-2	.	TRBD2	CASSLQRLAGARNTGELFF	TGTGCCAGCAGTTTACAGAGACTAGCGGGGGCCAGGAACACCGGGGAGCTGTTTTTT
TRBV6-2/TRBV6-3	TRBJ1-6	many	.	CASSYSPGDSPLHF	TGTGCCAGCAGTTACTCCCCGGGAGATTCACCCCTCCACTTT
TRBV19	TRBJ2-1	many	TRBD1	CASSKVTGEWNEQFF	TGTGCCAGTAGTAAGGTGACAGGGGAGTGGAATGAGCAGTTCTTC
TRBV4-1	TRBJ1-6	.	.	CASSPGPRSSPLHF	TGCGCCAGCAGTCCGGGTCCCCGAAGTTCACCCCTCCACTTT
TRBV7-2	TRBJ1-5	many	.	CASSVGFTQPQHF	TGTGCCAGCAGCGTAGGATTTACTCAGCCCCAGCATTTT
TRBV27	TRBJ2-1	many	TRBD2	CASSFRGDEQFF	TGTGCCAGCAGTTTTCGGGGGGATGAGCAGTTCTTC
TRBV2	TRBJ1-1	many	TRBD1	CASSTGAPGTEAFF	TGTGCCAGCAGTACAGGGGCGCCGGGCACTGAAGCTTTCTTT
TRBV7-9	TRBJ1-5	.	.	CATQRFEDQPQHF	TGTGCCACCCAGAGGTTTGAGGATCAGCCCCAGCATTTT
TRBV11-2	TRBJ1-1	many	TRBD1	CASSLAGTEAFF	TGTGCCAGCAGCTTAGCCGGGACAGAGGCTTTCTTT
TRBV12-5	TRBJ1-3	.	TRBD1	CASGLERGQGYF	TGTGCTAGTGGTTTGGAGCGGGGACAGGGTTATTTT
TRBV14	TRBJ1-2	few	.	CASSQDIISYYGYTF	TGTGCCAGCAGCCAAGATATTATTTCATACTATGGCTACACCTTC
TRBV20-1	TRBJ2-5	many	TRBD2	CSAEGLAVETQYF	TGCAGTGCGGAAGGACTAGCGGTAGAGACCCAGTACTTC
TRBV27	TRBJ1-4	few	.	CASSSGWGRGTNEKLFF	TGTGCCAGCAGTTCCGGGTGGGGGAGGGGGACTAATGAAAAACTGTTTTTT
TRBV12-3/TRBV12-4	TRBJ1-6	many	TRBD1	CASSRTGSDSPLHF	TGTGCCAGCAGTAGGACAGGGTCAGATTCACCCCTCCACTTT
TRBV24-1	TRBJ2-2	.	.	CATSVEGGTGELFF	TGTGCCACCAGCGTCGAAGGGGGCACCGGGGAGCTGTTTTTT
TRBV6-2/TRBV6-3	TRBJ2-1	few	TRBD2	CASSYHGLAGGNEQFF	TGTGCCAGCAGTTACCACGGACTAGCGGGGGGTAATGAGCAGTTCTTC
TRBV13	TRBJ2-3	many	.	CASSLRGSGTSTDTQYF	TGTGCCAGCAGCCTCCGGGGTAGCGGCACTAGCACAGATACGCAGTATTTT
TRBV5-6	TRBJ2-2	.	.	CASSLEQVSYTGELFF	TGTGCCAGCAGCTTGGAACAGGTTTCCTACACCGGGGAGCTGTTTTTT
TRBV6-2/TRBV6-3	TRBJ2-3	.	TRBD1	CASSYSNRTGEVDTQYF	TGTGCCAGCAGTTACTCGAACCGGACAGGGGAAGTGGATACGCAGTATTTT
TRBV7-2	TRBJ2-1	many	TRBD2	CASSLPGGLEQFF	TGTGCCAGCAGCCTCCCGGGGGGGCTTGAGCAGTTCTTC
TRBV7-9	TRBJ2-5	few	.	CASNFGMGIETQYF	TGTGCCAGCAACTTTGGGATGGGTATAGAGACCCAGTACTTC
TRBV11-2	TRBJ2-3	many	.	CASGPGLRTDTQYF	TGTGCCAGCGGCCCGGGACTCCGCACAGATACGCAGTATTTT
TRBV3-1	TRBJ1-6	.	TRBD1	CASSQDGGRGPLHF	TGTGCCAGCAGCCAAGATGGGGGCAGGGGGCCCCTCCACTTT
TRBV19	TRBJ2-1	.	.	CASRLGGASYNEQFF	TGTGCCAGTAGATTAGGGGGGGCCTCCTACAATGAGCAGTTCTTC
TRBV14	TRBJ1-2	few	TRBD1	CASSHRGARGHTAAYGYTF	TGTGCCAGCAGCCACAGGGGGGCCAGGGGCCACACTGCGGCCTATGGCTACACCTTC
TRBV6-1	TRBJ2-3	few	.	CASSRDPGLGDTQYF	TGTGCCAGCAGCCGGGACCCCGGTCTGGGGGATACGCAGTATTTT
TRBV20-1	TRBJ1-5	many	.	CSARGLGHSNQPQHF	TGCAGTGCTAGAGGCCTTGGTCATAGCAATCAGCCCCAGCATTTT
TRBV6-5	TRBJ1-1	few	.	CASSYGSLNTEAFF	TGTGCCAGCAGTTACGGAAGTTTGAACACTGAAGCTTTCTTT
TRBV7-9	TRBJ2-1	few	TRBD2	CASSLPSGGPLNEQFF	TGTGCCAGCAGCTTACCTTCGGGGGGGCCTCTCAATGAGCAGTTCTTC
TRBV28	TRBJ1-1	many	.	CASRPSPGGQSNTEAFF	TGTGCCAGCAGACCTTCCCCGGGGGGACAATCGAACACTGAAGCTTTCTTT
TRBV2	TRBJ2-3	many	.	CASRVGTTDTQYF	TGTGCCAGCAGGGTAGGGACCACAGATACGCAGTATTTT
TRBV11-2	TRBJ2-5	many	TRBD2	CASSTRLAGELVETQYF	TGTGCCAGCAGCACCCGACTAGCGGGGGAATTAGTGGAGACCCAGTACTTC
TRBV12-3/TRBV12-4	TRBJ1-2	.	.	CASTPQGLDTNYGYTF	TGTGCCAGCACCCCCCAGGGCCTAGATACTAACTATGGCTACACCTTC
TRBV12-3/TRBV12-4	TRBJ2-1	.	TRBD2	CASSFRTSSYNEQFF	TGTGCCAGCAGTTTCCGGACTAGCTCCTACAATGAGCAGTTCTTC
TRBV28	TRBJ1-6	many	.	CASVSSYNSPLHF	TGTGCCAGTGTAAGCTCCTATAATTCACCCCTCCACTTT
TRBV7-9	TRBJ2-7	.	.	CASSLGLVGASSYEQYF	TGTGCCAGCAGCTTAGGATTGGTAGGGGCCAGCTCCTACGAGCAGTACTTC